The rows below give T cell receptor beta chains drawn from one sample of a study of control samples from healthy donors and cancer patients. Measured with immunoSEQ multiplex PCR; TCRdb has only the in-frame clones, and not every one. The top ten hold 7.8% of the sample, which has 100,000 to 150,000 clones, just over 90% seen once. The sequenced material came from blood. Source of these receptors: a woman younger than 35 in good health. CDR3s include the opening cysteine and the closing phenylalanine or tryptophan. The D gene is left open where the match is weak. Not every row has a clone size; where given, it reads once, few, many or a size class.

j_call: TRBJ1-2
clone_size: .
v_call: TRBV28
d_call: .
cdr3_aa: CASSSAPGGLYGYTF
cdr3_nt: TGTGCCAGCAGTTCTGCCCCGGGGGGCCTTTATGGCTACACCTTC

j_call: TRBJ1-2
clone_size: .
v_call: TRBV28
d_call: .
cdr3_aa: CASSFLQIHGYTF
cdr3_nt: TGTGCCAGCAGTTTTCTACAGATTCATGGCTACACCTTC

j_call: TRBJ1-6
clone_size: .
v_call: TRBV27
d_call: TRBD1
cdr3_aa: CASRDRDSSPLHF
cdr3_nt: TGTGCCAGCCGGGACAGGGATAGTTCACCCCTCCACTTT

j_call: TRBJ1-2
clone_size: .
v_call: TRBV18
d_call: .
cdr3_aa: CASSPPDIKSHYGYTF
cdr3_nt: TGTGCCAGCTCACCACCGGACATCAAGTCCCACTATGGCTACACCTTC

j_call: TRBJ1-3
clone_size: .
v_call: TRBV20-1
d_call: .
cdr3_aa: CSASSISGNTIYF
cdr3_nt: TGCAGTGCTAGTTCCATCTCTGGAAACACCATATATTTT

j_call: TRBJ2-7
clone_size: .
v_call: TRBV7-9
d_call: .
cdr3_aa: CASSQGSYEQYF
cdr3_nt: TGTGCCAGCAGCCAGGGCAGCTACGAGCAGTACTTC

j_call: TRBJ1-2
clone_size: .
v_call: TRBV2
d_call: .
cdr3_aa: CASATAQTSYGYTF
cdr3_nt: TGTGCCAGCGCGACAGCTCAAACCTCTTATGGCTACACCTTC

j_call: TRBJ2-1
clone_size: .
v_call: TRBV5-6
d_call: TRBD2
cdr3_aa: CASSAGPGLAGANEQFF
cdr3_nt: TGTGCCAGCAGCGCGGGGCCGGGACTAGCGGGAGCCAATGAGCAGTTCTTC

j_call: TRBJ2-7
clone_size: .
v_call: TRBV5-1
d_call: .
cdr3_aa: CASKGDTSYEQYF
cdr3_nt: TGCGCCAGCAAAGGGGACACCTCCTACGAGCAGTACTTC

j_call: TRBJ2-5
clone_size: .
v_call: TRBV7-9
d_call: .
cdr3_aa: CASSQEGTQYF
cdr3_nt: TGTGCCAGCAGCCAGGAGGGGACCCAGTACTTC

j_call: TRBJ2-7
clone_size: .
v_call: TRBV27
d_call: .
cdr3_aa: CASSWAGSSSYEQYF
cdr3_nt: TGTGCCAGCAGTTGGGCGGGCTCGAGCTCCTACGAGCAGTACTTC

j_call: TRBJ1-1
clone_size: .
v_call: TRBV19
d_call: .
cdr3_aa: CASSLRQDLEAFF
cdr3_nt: TGTGCCAGTAGTCTCAGACAGGATCTTGAAGCTTTCTTT

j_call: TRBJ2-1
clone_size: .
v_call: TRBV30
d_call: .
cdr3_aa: CAWSNGGSYNEQFF
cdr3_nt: TGTGCCTGGAGTAACGGGGGCTCCTACAATGAGCAGTTCTTC

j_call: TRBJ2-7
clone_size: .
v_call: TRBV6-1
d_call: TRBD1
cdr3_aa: CASSGGQGVFLGYEQYF
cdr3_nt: TGTGCCAGCAGTGGCGGACAGGGGGTGTTCTTAGGGTACGAGCAGTACTTC

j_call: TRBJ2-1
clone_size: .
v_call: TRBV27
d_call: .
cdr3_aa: CASSVVAVQSNEQFF
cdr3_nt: TGTGCCAGCAGTGTAGTAGCGGTCCAGTCGAATGAGCAGTTCTTC

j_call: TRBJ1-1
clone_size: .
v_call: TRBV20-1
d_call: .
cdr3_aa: CSASRNTEAFF
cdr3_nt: TGCAGTGCTAGTCGGAACACTGAAGCTTTCTTT

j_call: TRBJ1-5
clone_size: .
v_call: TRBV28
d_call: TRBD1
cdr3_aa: CASSQGVQPQHF
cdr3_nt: TGTGCCAGCAGCCAGGGGGTTCAGCCCCAGCATTTT

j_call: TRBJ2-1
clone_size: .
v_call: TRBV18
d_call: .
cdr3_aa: CASSPPGGVYNEQFF
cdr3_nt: TGTGCCAGCTCACCACCGGGGGGAGTCTACAATGAGCAGTTCTTC

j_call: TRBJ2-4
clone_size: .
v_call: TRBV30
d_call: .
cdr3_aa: CAWSVIPGNIQYF
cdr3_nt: TGTGCCTGGAGTGTAATCCCGGGGAACATTCAGTACTTC

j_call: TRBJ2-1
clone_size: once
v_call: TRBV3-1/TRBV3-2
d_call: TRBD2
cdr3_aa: CASSQAAGVINEQFF
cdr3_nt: TGTGCCAGCAGCCAAGCAGCGGGAGTGATCAATGAGCAGTTCTTC

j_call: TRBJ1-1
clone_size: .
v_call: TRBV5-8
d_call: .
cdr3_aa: CASSLFHSSTEAFF
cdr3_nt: TGTGCCAGCAGCTTGTTTCACAGCTCCACTGAAGCTTTCTTT

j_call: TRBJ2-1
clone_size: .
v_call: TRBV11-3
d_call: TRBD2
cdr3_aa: CASSLGSGNYNEQFF
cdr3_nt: TGTGCCAGCAGCTTAGGGAGCGGGAACTACAATGAGCAGTTCTTC

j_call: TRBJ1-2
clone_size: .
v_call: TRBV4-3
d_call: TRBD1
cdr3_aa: CASSHVGTGAPGYGYTF
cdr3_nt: TGCGCCAGCAGCCATGTGGGGACAGGGGCCCCTGGCTATGGCTACACCTTC

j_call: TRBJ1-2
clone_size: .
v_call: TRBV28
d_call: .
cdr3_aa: CASSSGRSYGYTF
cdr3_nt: TGTGCCAGCAGTTCCGGCAGATCCTATGGCTACACCTTC

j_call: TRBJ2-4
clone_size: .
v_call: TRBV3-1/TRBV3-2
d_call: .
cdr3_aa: CASSRLGRGPEAKNIQYF
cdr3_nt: TGTGCCAGCAGCCGCTTAGGCAGGGGTCCTGAAGCCAAAAACATTCAGTACTTC

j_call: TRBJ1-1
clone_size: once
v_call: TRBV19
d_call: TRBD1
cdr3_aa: CASGGGTGGDTEAFF
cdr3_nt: TGTGCCAGCGGGGGGGGGACAGGCGGAGACACTGAAGCTTTCTTT

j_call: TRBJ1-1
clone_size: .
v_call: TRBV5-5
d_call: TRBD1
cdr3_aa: CASSLGTASREAFF
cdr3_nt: TGTGCCAGCAGCTTAGGGACAGCCAGCCGTGAAGCTTTCTTT

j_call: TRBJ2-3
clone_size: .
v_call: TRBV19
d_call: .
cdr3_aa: CASSTTRVFTSDTQYF
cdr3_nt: TGTGCCAGTAGTACGACCAGGGTTTTCACATCAGATACGCAGTATTTT

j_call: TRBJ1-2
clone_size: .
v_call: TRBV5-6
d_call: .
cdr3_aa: CASSLAGDLNYGYTF
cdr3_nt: TGTGCCAGCAGCTTGGCAGGGGACCTCAACTATGGCTACACCTTC

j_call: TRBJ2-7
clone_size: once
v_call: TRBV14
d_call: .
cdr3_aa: CASSQDPLPEQYF
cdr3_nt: TGTGCCAGCAGCCAAGATCCTTTACCGGAGCAGTACTTC

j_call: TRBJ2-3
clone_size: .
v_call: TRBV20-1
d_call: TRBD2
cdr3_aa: CSASLAGPEDTQYF
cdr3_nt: TGCAGTGCTAGTTTAGCGGGACCCGAGGATACGCAGTATTTT

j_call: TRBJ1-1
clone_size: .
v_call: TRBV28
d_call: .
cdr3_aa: CASSFPPKGDTEAFF
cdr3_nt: TGTGCCAGCAGTTTCCCACCGAAGGGGGACACTGAAGCTTTCTTT